This TCR beta chain emerged from a study of blood T cell repertoires in COVID-19 (dated by TCRdb to the early 2020s). As for the study more broadly: Samples from collaborators originated in the United States, Italy and Spain and spanned both the acute and convalescent phases of COVID-19. Samples were obtained from the ongoing ImmuneRACE study (first 160 participants) and from 950 to 1,500 subjects provided by 6 global collaborators. A freely available public database, intended as a resource for researchers studying the immune response to SARS-CoV-2, is where the repertoires were released. The dataset comprised deeply sampled blood TCRbeta repertoires from subjects exposed to, actively infected with, or recovered from COVID-19. A de-identified subject ID, COVID-19 status, age in years and sex were almost always included in the sample metadata. Where available, HLA class I and class II types were taken from metadata supplied by the sample provider and were not determined by assay-based typing. The material from the prospective study consisted of cDNA or gDNA derived from T cells, B-cell-depleted T cells, or PBMCs.

As for this clone: The antigen it binds to is not known. No base quality values were provided; no much bigger clone lies one nucleotide off.

TCRbeta CDR3 regions were amplified from genomic DNA using the immunoSEQ Assay, a bias-controlled multiplex PCR. Per the original workflow: Within the assay, amplification of reference gene primers was used to estimate how many nucleated cells each sample contained. To quantify the absolute abundance of each unique TCRbeta CDR3 rearrangement, sequence reads were collapsed and filtered. For each sample, productive Simpson clonality was calculated as the square root of Simpson's diversity index across productive rearrangements. The table was pulled from immuneACCESS by TCRdb, which kept in-frame rearrangements only. Such tables lose some clones; where checked, under half of the loss comes from unresolved V genes, and the rest has no known cause. The DNA gave D and trimming, while V, J and clone size come from that table. Across this sample there are 90,000 or so clones, with around 88% seen only once. The biggest ten clones account for 0.47% of the sample.

The CDR3 sequence holds 15 residues, the cysteine and phenylalanine included. Only the CDR3 DNA stays, 45 bases, in frame from base 1. CDR1 is given as KGHDR and CDR2 as SFDVKD, both from the germline V gene. Cut back by 1 base and 5 bases, the V and J ends lie 10 bases apart. The collaborating institutions used their own protocols to collect whole blood in K2EDTA tubes. For TCRbeta analysis, collaborators shipped samples in one of three forms: frozen whole blood, isolated PBMCs, or DNA extracted from either of those sample types. The research as a whole found: The quantity of clinical and demographic metadata differed by source and by participant and was supplied without curation.

This sequence was found in a man between 60 and 75 years old with acute or convalescent COVID-19. Sequenced material: peripheral blood. The chain joins TRBV24-1 to TRBJ2-2; the D gene is perhaps TRBD1, from 6 matching bases. The CDR3 in this case is CATSDFAGVTGELFF. The DNA reads TGTGCCACCAGTGATTTCGCAGGGGTGACCGGGGAGCTGTTTTTT.